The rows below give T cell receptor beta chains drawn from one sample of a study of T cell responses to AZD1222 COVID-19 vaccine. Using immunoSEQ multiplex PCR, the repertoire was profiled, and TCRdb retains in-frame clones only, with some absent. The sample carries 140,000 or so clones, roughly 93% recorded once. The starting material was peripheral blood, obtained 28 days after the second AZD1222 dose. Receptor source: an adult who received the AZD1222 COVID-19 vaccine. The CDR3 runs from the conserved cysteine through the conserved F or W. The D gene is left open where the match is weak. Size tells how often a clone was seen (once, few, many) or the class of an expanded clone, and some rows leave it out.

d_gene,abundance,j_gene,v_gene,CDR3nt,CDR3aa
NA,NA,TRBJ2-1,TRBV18,TGTGCCAGCTCACCACCGGTGCAGTACAATGAGCAGTTCTTC,CASSPPVQYNEQFF
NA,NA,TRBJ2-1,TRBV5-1,TGCGCCAGCAGCTTGGACGGGATTAGCTCCTACAATGAGCAGTTCTTC,CASSLDGISSYNEQFF
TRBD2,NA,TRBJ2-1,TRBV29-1,TGCAGCGTTGAAGACGTAGCGGGAGGGGCCTACAATGAGCAGTTCTTC,CSVEDVAGGAYNEQFF
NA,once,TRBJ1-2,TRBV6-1,TGTGCCAGCAGTGAACTCACTTCCTATGGCTACACCTTC,CASSELTSYGYTF
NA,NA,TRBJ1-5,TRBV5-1,TGCGCCAGCAGCTTGGAGGGCAGGGGAGGGCAGCCCCAGCATTTT,CASSLEGRGGQPQHF
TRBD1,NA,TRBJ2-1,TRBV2,TGTGCCAGCATCCCCCGGGACAGGGGCTACAATGAGCAGTTCTTC,CASIPRDRGYNEQFF
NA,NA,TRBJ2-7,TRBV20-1,TGCAGTGCTAGTGCCGACTTGGGCATAAGGGAGCAGTACTTC,CSASADLGIREQYF
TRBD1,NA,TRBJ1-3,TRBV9,TGTGCCAGCAGCGTAGATGGGACAGAAGGAAACACCATATATTTT,CASSVDGTEGNTIYF
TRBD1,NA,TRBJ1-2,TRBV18,TGTGCCAGCTCACCAACGGGACAGGGGGGTGTAGGTGGCTACACCTTC,CASSPTGQGGVGGYTF
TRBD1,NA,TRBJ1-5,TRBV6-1,TGTGCCAGCAGTGATATAGGACAGGGGGCGGGTCAGCCCCAGCATTTT,CASSDIGQGAGQPQHF
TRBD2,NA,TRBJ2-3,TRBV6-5,TGTGCCAGCAGTTGGACTAGCGGGGGGCGCACAGATACGCAGTATTTT,CASSWTSGGRTDTQYF
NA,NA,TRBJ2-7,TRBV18,TGTGCCAGCTCACCACCATCGGGTAACGAGCAGTACTTC,CASSPPSGNEQYF
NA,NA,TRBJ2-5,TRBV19,TGTGCCAGTAGTCCACGGGGGACCGGGGGTCAAGAGACCCAGTACTTC,CASSPRGTGGQETQYF
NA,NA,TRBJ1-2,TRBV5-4,TGTGCCAGCAGCCAGGACTCAGGCTATGGCTACACCTTC,CASSQDSGYGYTF
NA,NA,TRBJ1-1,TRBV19,TGTGCCAGTAGTTGGGACCTGGAGGCGGCTGAAGCTTTCTTT,CASSWDLEAAEAFF
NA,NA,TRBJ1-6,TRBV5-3,TGTGCCAGAAGCAGGGGGTCCATACCCTGGACACCCCTCCACTTT,CARSRGSIPWTPLHF
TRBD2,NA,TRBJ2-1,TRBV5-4,TGTGCCAGCACCGATGGCGGGGGGCCTTACAATGAGCAGTTCTTC,CASTDGGGPYNEQFF
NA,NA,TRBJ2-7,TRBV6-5,TGTGCCAGCAGTTCCGGCAGGGGCCCCTACGAGCAGTACTTC,CASSSGRGPYEQYF
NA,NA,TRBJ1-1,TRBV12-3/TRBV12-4,TGTGCCAGCAGCCCGACAAGGAACACTGAAGCTTTCTTT,CASSPTRNTEAFF
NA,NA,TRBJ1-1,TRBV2,TGTGCCAGCAGTGAAGGGCGGGGGGGCACTGAAGCTTTCTTT,CASSEGRGGTEAFF
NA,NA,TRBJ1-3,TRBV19,TGTGCCAGTAGTATACTCTACGGGACCGGAAACACCATATATTTT,CASSILYGTGNTIYF
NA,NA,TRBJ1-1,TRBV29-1,TGCAGCGTTACTTTAGGACAGAGGAACACTGAAGCTTTCTTT,CSVTLGQRNTEAFF
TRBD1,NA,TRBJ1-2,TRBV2,TGTGCCAGCAGTTCTCCGGGACAGGGGGCGGTCTATGGCTACACCTTC,CASSSPGQGAVYGYTF
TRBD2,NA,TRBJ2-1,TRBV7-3,TGTGCCAGCAGCCCCCACGGGGGGGCATTCAATGAGCAGTTCTTC,CASSPHGGAFNEQFF
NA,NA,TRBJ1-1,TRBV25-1,TGTGCCAGCACGCAGAGGAGGGGGACTGAAGCTTTCTTT,CASTQRRGTEAFF
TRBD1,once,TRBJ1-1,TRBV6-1,TGTGCCAGCAGTGATGGGACAGGATTGAACACTGAAGCTTTCTTT,CASSDGTGLNTEAFF
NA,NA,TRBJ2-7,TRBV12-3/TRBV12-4,TGTGCCAGCAGTTTACTAGCCCCGGGGGAGCAGTACTTC,CASSLLAPGEQYF
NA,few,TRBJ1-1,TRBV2,TGTGCCAGCAGTAAGGATCCGAGCACTGAAGCTTTCTTT,CASSKDPSTEAFF
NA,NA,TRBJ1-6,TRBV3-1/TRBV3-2,TGTGCCAGCAGCCAACTCGGGCTTCACTCGGGGTCACCCCTCCACTTT,CASSQLGLHSGSPLHF
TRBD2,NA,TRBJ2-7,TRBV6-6,TGTGCCAGCAGTTTAGCGGGGCCGAGCTCCTACGAGCAGTACTTC,CASSLAGPSSYEQYF
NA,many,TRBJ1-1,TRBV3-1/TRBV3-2,TGTGCCAGCAGCCAACATCTGAACACTGAAGCTTTCTTT,CASSQHLNTEAFF
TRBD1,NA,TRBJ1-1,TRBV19,TGTGCCAGTAGTATAGTGATGACAGGGGGTTTCAATACTGAAGCTTTCTTT,CASSIVMTGGFNTEAFF
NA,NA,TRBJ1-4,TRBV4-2,TGTGCCAGCAGCCATGGGACCGACGCAACTAATGAAAAACTGTTTTTT,CASSHGTDATNEKLFF
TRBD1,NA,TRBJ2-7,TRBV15,TGTGCCACCGCAAGGGACAGGGGGATCTACGAGCAGTACTTC,CATARDRGIYEQYF
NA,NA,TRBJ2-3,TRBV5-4,TGTGCCAGCAGCCCGGCGGGCCCGACAGATACGCAGTATTTT,CASSPAGPTDTQYF
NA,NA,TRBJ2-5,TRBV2,TGTGCCAGCAGTTCGACAGCACAAGAGACCCAGTACTTC,CASSSTAQETQYF
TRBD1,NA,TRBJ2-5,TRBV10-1,TGCGCCAGCAGTGATGGGACAGGGGGGGAGACCCAGTACTTC,CASSDGTGGETQYF
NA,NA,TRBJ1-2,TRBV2,TGTGCCAGCAGTGAGGGATTAGGGGGTAGGGTGAACGGCTACACCTTC,CASSEGLGGRVNGYTF
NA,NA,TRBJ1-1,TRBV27,TGTGCCAGCAGGATCTCCAAGAACACTGAAGCTTTCTTT,CASRISKNTEAFF
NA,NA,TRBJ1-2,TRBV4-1,TGCGCCAGCAGCCAAGAGCCGGGGAAGGCAGACTATGGCTACACCTTC,CASSQEPGKADYGYTF
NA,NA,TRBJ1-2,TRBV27,TGTGCCAGCTGGAACAGGGTTGAGGGCTACACCTTC,CASWNRVEGYTF
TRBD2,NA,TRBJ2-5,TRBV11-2,TGTGCCAGCAGCCTCCGACTAGCGGGGCCTCTAGAGACCCAGTACTTC,CASSLRLAGPLETQYF
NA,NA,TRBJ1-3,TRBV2,TGTGCCAGCAGTTCCCAGGGAATCGGAAACACCATATATTTT,CASSSQGIGNTIYF
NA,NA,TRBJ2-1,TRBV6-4,TGTGCCAGCAGTGCAGCGGGCGACTCCTACAATGAGCAGTTCTTC,CASSAAGDSYNEQFF
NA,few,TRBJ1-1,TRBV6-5,TGTGCCAGCACAAGGGGCGCAAACACTGAAGCTTTCTTT,CASTRGANTEAFF
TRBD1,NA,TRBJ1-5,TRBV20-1,TGCAGTGCTAGTCGGCAGGGGGATCAGCCCCAGCATTTT,CSASRQGDQPQHF